This entry lists 5 T cell receptor beta chains sequenced from one sample in a study of T cell responses to AZD1222 COVID-19 vaccine. Using immunoSEQ multiplex PCR, the repertoire was profiled, and TCRdb retains in-frame clones only, with some absent. The data show more than 95,000 clones, with approximately 89% seen just once and 44% held by the top ten. The source was peripheral blood, collected 28 days after the second AZD1222 dose. These TCRs come from an adult who received the AZD1222 COVID-19 vaccine.

The chain couples TRBV7-9 to TRBJ2-1; 8 nucleotides agree with TRBD2. Germline V gene sequence: CDR1 SEHNR, CDR2 FQNEAQ (reference sequence). The CDR3 spans 15 residues. V gave up 2 bases and J gave up 5 bases; unmatched junction bases: 5. Here the CDR3 reads CASSLKRERNNEQFF. The CDR3 DNA sequence: TGTGCCAGCAGCTTAAAGCGGGAGCGGAACAATGAGCAGTTCTTC.

This clone was detected once. This chain connects TRBV6-2 or TRBV6-3 to TRBJ2-3; 14 nucleotides line up with TRBD2. CDR3 length: 19 amino acids. The germline CDR1 and CDR2 sequences are MNHEY and SVGEGT. The trim removed 5 bases at V and 2 bases at J, leaving 12 bases unmatched. CDR3 residues: CASSTRTSGRPKLTDTQYF. The CDR3 DNA sequence: TGTGCCAGCAGTACCAGGACTAGCGGGAGGCCCAAACTCACAGATACGCAGTATTTT.

The V gene is TRBV18, the J gene TRBJ2-7, with D possibly being TRBD2 (6 bases). Looked up from germline, CDR1 is KGHSH and CDR2 is LQKENI. This CDR3 has 16 residues. Trimming cost V 3 bases and J 1 base, with 16 bases left between them. The CDR3 protein is CASSPTGTAGSYEQYF. The CDR3 nucleotides are TGTGCCAGCTCACCGACCGGGACTGCGGGATCCTACGAGCAGTACTTC.

The chain joins TRBV4-1 to TRBJ2-3, with D unresolved. The CDR3 length is 16 residues. CDR1 MGHRA and CDR2 YSYEKL come from the germline V gene. Trimming pared 1 base from V and 3 bases from J, leaving 14 bases between. CDR3 DNA sequence: TGCGCCAGCAGCCAAGGGGAACTAACTATAACAGATACGCAGTATTTT. This sequence encodes CASSQGELTITDTQYF.

The chain combines TRBV19 with TRBJ1-1; possibly TRBD1 for D (5 bases). This CDR3 region has 14 residues. Trimming shortened V by 10 bases and J by 0 bases, and 15 bases separated the two germline ends. Germline loops: CDR1 LNHDA, CDR2 SQIVND (reference sequence). This CDR3 is CATTIEGLNTEAFF. DNA for the CDR3: TGTGCCACCACAATCGAGGGGTTGAACACTGAAGCTTTCTTT. Combining the CDR3 with reference TRBV19 and TRBJ1-1 gives the whole variable domain DGGITQSPKYLFRKEGQNVTLSCEQNLNHDAMYWYRQDPGQGLRLIYYSQIVNDFQKGDIAEGYSVSREKKESFPLTVTSAQKNPTAFYLCATTIEGLNTEAFFGQGTRLTVV.